This entry lists 4 T cell receptor beta chains sequenced from one sample in a study of beta chain features in type 1 diabetes. The study, taken as a whole, reports: A moderate, significant TCRB CDR3 shortening appeared in type 1 diabetes across four CD4+ subsets.

Their specific antigens are unknown. Expressed TCRB transcripts were sequenced after all isolated RNA was converted to cDNA. The data were produced by immunoSEQ multiplex PCR, yet TCRdb's version contains in-frame clones alone and is incomplete. The table shows more than 150,000 clones, with 7% to 9.5% occurring only once. Sequenced material: central memory CD4+ T cells from blood. These receptors came from a woman in her thirties with type 1 diabetes.

This clone was seen a handful of times. This sequence joins TRBV30 and TRBJ2-3; TRBD2 matches at 9 bases. The CDR3 is 15 amino acids. V lost 1 base to trimming and J lost 7 bases; unmatched junction nucleotides: 9. The germline V gene encodes CDR1 GTSNPN and CDR2 SVGIG (reference sequence). CDR3 amino acids: CAWSALRGRAYTQYF. CDR3 DNA: TGTGCCTGGAGTGCCCTCCGCGGGAGGGCATATACGCAGTATTTT.

The chain recombines TRBV6-5 with TRBJ2-1, with 8 nucleotides matching TRBD2. Germline CDR1 and CDR2: MNHEY and SVGAGI. This CDR3 is built from 13 residues. The junction had 12 bases not matched to a gene; V was cut back by 11 bases and J by 9 bases. DNA for the CDR3: TGTGCCGGACGGACTAGCAGTAACAGTGAGCAGTTCTTC. Protein product: CAGRTSSNSEQFF.

This sequence joins TRBV29-1 and TRBJ2-5, with TRBD2 identical over 9 bases. Per the germline V gene, CDR1 is SQVTM and CDR2 is ANQGSEA. V dropped 5 bases and J dropped 1; count of bases not matched to a gene: 5. This CDR3 comprises 14 residues. CDR3 bases: TGCAGCGTTTCCGGGACTAGCAGCCAAGAGACCCAGTACTTC. Protein sequence: CSVSGTSSQETQYF.

CDR3 nucleotides: TGCGCCAGCAGCCCTGGGACAGAGATCTACACAGATACGCAGTATTTT. Translating gives CASSPGTEIYTDTQYF. The chain couples TRBV5-1 to TRBJ2-3, with 7 bases identical to TRBD1. Looked up from germline, CDR1 is SGHRS and CDR2 is YFSETQ. With V trimmed by 4 bases and J by 2 bases, 10 bases remained unmatched. There are 16 residues in the CDR3.